This is a list of T cell receptor beta chains from one sample in a study of T cell responses to AZD1222 COVID-19 vaccine. Assay used: immunoSEQ multiplex PCR; TCRdb lists only in-frame clones, some missing. The sample includes fewer than 150,000 clones, roughly 87% of them seen just once. The sequenced sample was peripheral blood, obtained on day 0 of AZD1222 vaccination. These TCRs come from an adult in good health. CDR3s include the opening cysteine and the closing phenylalanine or tryptophan. Fields, in order: D gene, clone size, J gene, V gene, CDR3 DNA, CDR3 protein. The D gene is left open where the match is weak. Clone sizes are given selectively: once, few, many, or a class where the clone is expanded.

d_call: TRBD1
clone_size: -
j_call: TRBJ1-3
v_call: TRBV6-5
cdr3_nt: TGTGCCAGCAGAGGACAGGGTATATCTGGAAACACCATATATTTT
cdr3_aa: CASRGQGISGNTIYF

d_call: -
clone_size: few
j_call: TRBJ1-4
v_call: TRBV7-8
cdr3_nt: TGTGCCAGCAGCTTAGGGGGGGATCCTAATGAAAAACTGTTTTTT
cdr3_aa: CASSLGGDPNEKLFF

d_call: -
clone_size: -
j_call: TRBJ2-3
v_call: TRBV6-5
cdr3_nt: TGTGCCAGCCGCTGGGGATCTAGCACAGATACGCAGTATTTT
cdr3_aa: CASRWGSSTDTQYF

d_call: -
clone_size: -
j_call: TRBJ1-2
v_call: TRBV5-1
cdr3_nt: TGCGCCAGCAGCTCCTCATCGACTAACTATGGCTACACCTTC
cdr3_aa: CASSSSSTNYGYTF

d_call: -
clone_size: once
j_call: TRBJ1-5
v_call: TRBV24-1
cdr3_nt: TGTGCCACCAGTGATTTGGACAGCAATCAGCCCCAGCATTTT
cdr3_aa: CATSDLDSNQPQHF

d_call: -
clone_size: -
j_call: TRBJ2-5
v_call: TRBV3-1/TRBV3-2
cdr3_nt: TGTGCCAGCAGCCAAGGTCAGACCCAGTACTTC
cdr3_aa: CASSQGQTQYF

d_call: TRBD1
clone_size: once
j_call: TRBJ2-5
v_call: TRBV15
cdr3_nt: TGTGCCACCAGCAGAGTAGTAGGGGGCGGTGGGACCCAGTACTTC
cdr3_aa: CATSRVVGGGGTQYF

d_call: -
clone_size: once
j_call: TRBJ2-3
v_call: TRBV10-1
cdr3_nt: TGCGCCAGCAGTGAGGCCACAGATACGCAGTATTTT
cdr3_aa: CASSEATDTQYF

d_call: TRBD1
clone_size: -
j_call: TRBJ1-2
v_call: TRBV6-5
cdr3_nt: TGTGCCAGCAGTTTTCCCCGGGACAGGGCTCACTACACCTTC
cdr3_aa: CASSFPRDRAHYTF

d_call: -
clone_size: once
j_call: TRBJ1-1
v_call: TRBV6-5
cdr3_nt: TGTGCCAGCAGCCCCAGACGGATAAATGAAGCTTTCTTT
cdr3_aa: CASSPRRINEAFF

d_call: -
clone_size: -
j_call: TRBJ1-5
v_call: TRBV12-3/TRBV12-4
cdr3_nt: TGTGCCAGCAGAACAGGGAGACTACAGCCCCAGCATTTT
cdr3_aa: CASRTGRLQPQHF

d_call: TRBD1
clone_size: -
j_call: TRBJ1-1
v_call: TRBV27
cdr3_nt: TGTGCCAGCAGAAACAGGGGGCGTTTGAACACTGAAGCTTTCTTT
cdr3_aa: CASRNRGRLNTEAFF

d_call: -
clone_size: -
j_call: TRBJ1-4
v_call: TRBV19
cdr3_nt: TGTGCCAGTAGTATAGATCTCGGCAGGAATGAAAAACTGTTTTTT
cdr3_aa: CASSIDLGRNEKLFF

d_call: -
clone_size: -
j_call: TRBJ2-3
v_call: TRBV12-3/TRBV12-4
cdr3_nt: TGTGCCAGCAGTTACGGACGCACAGATACGCAGTATTTT
cdr3_aa: CASSYGRTDTQYF

d_call: -
clone_size: -
j_call: TRBJ2-5
v_call: TRBV2
cdr3_nt: TGTGCCAGCAGTGATCGAGACCGGGAGACCCAGTACTTC
cdr3_aa: CASSDRDRETQYF

d_call: -
clone_size: once
j_call: TRBJ2-1
v_call: TRBV9
cdr3_nt: TGTGCCAGCAGCGTAGGTGGCGAAGGGGAGCAGTTCTTC
cdr3_aa: CASSVGGEGEQFF

d_call: -
clone_size: once
j_call: TRBJ1-2
v_call: TRBV5-1
cdr3_nt: TGCGCCAGCAGCCTGGTTGGGGGAGTCAACTATGGCTACACCTTC
cdr3_aa: CASSLVGGVNYGYTF

d_call: -
clone_size: -
j_call: TRBJ2-2
v_call: TRBV6-5
cdr3_nt: TGTGCCAGCACCTCATACACCGGGGAGCTGTTTTTT
cdr3_aa: CASTSYTGELFF

d_call: -
clone_size: once
j_call: TRBJ2-3
v_call: TRBV24-1
cdr3_nt: TGTGCCACCAGTGATGTTATCCTAGCGGATACGCAGTATTTT
cdr3_aa: CATSDVILADTQYF

d_call: -
clone_size: -
j_call: TRBJ2-7
v_call: TRBV10-1
cdr3_nt: TGCGCCAGCAGTGGGGGGTTCGGTGCTTACGAGCAGTACTTC
cdr3_aa: CASSGGFGAYEQYF

d_call: -
clone_size: once
j_call: TRBJ2-7
v_call: TRBV11-2
cdr3_nt: TGTGCCAGCAGCTTTGGGGTCGGCTCCTACGAGCAGTACTTC
cdr3_aa: CASSFGVGSYEQYF

d_call: -
clone_size: -
j_call: TRBJ2-7
v_call: TRBV12-3/TRBV12-4
cdr3_nt: TGTGCCAGCAGTTTGGGGTCTCTTTACGAGCAGTACTTC
cdr3_aa: CASSLGSLYEQYF

d_call: TRBD1
clone_size: -
j_call: TRBJ2-5
v_call: TRBV27
cdr3_nt: TGTGCCAGCAGTTTGGTGACAGGGGCCCGCCAAGAGACCCAGTACTTC
cdr3_aa: CASSLVTGARQETQYF

d_call: -
clone_size: -
j_call: TRBJ2-7
v_call: TRBV20-1
cdr3_nt: TGCAGTGCTAGTTCTAGTCCCCTAGGGACCTACGAGCAGTACTTC
cdr3_aa: CSASSSPLGTYEQYF

d_call: -
clone_size: -
j_call: TRBJ1-2
v_call: TRBV27
cdr3_nt: TGTGCCAGCAGTCCCTACCCGACAGGAGGCGCTTGGCGCTACACCTTC
cdr3_aa: CASSPYPTGGAWRYTF

d_call: -
clone_size: once
j_call: TRBJ2-5
v_call: TRBV3-1/TRBV3-2
cdr3_nt: TGTGCCAGCAGCCAAGATAAAAGGTCCCAAGAGACCCAGTACTTC
cdr3_aa: CASSQDKRSQETQYF

d_call: -
clone_size: -
j_call: TRBJ2-7
v_call: TRBV23-1
cdr3_nt: TGCGCCAGTCTTTTGAGGAACAGTCACTACGAGCAGTACTTC
cdr3_aa: CASLLRNSHYEQYF

d_call: -
clone_size: once
j_call: TRBJ2-7
v_call: TRBV6-5
cdr3_nt: TGTGCCAGCAGTTACCGGGGGTACGAGCAGTACTTC
cdr3_aa: CASSYRGYEQYF

d_call: TRBD1
clone_size: -
j_call: TRBJ1-1
v_call: TRBV29-1
cdr3_nt: TGCAGCGTTCGGACAGGGGTAAGCACTGAAGCTTTCTTT
cdr3_aa: CSVRTGVSTEAFF

d_call: -
clone_size: -
j_call: TRBJ1-2
v_call: TRBV4-3
cdr3_nt: TGCGCCAGCAGCCAAGTGGGGGGGGCGTATGATGGCTACACCTTC
cdr3_aa: CASSQVGGAYDGYTF

d_call: TRBD1
clone_size: -
j_call: TRBJ2-7
v_call: TRBV30
cdr3_nt: TGTGCCTGGGCTCAGGGGGTTCGACGGCAGTACTTC
cdr3_aa: CAWAQGVRRQYF

d_call: -
clone_size: -
j_call: TRBJ2-1
v_call: TRBV5-4
cdr3_nt: TGTGCCAGCAGCTTGAAAGGGTTTGAGCAGTTCTTC
cdr3_aa: CASSLKGFEQFF

d_call: -
clone_size: -
j_call: TRBJ2-6
v_call: TRBV27
cdr3_nt: TGTGCCAGCAGCCCATTAGGGTTTTCCTCTGGGGCCAACGTCCTGACTTTC
cdr3_aa: CASSPLGFSSGANVLTF

d_call: TRBD2
clone_size: -
j_call: TRBJ2-2
v_call: TRBV27
cdr3_nt: TGTGCCAGCAGTTTATTTAGCGGGGGTAACACCGGGGAGCTGTTTTTT
cdr3_aa: CASSLFSGGNTGELFF

d_call: TRBD1
clone_size: once
j_call: TRBJ2-7
v_call: TRBV9
cdr3_nt: TGTGCCAGCAGCGTAGGAGGGGGACAGGCCTACGAGCAGTACTTC
cdr3_aa: CASSVGGGQAYEQYF

d_call: -
clone_size: -
j_call: TRBJ2-5
v_call: TRBV5-1
cdr3_nt: TGCGCCAGCAGCCCCGTGGGGTTCCAAGAGACCCAGTACTTC
cdr3_aa: CASSPVGFQETQYF

d_call: -
clone_size: -
j_call: TRBJ1-3
v_call: TRBV7-6
cdr3_nt: TGTGCCAGCAGCTTAGCGACAGGCTCTGGAAACACCATATATTTT
cdr3_aa: CASSLATGSGNTIYF

d_call: -
clone_size: -
j_call: TRBJ1-3
v_call: TRBV3-1/TRBV3-2
cdr3_nt: TGTGCCAGCAGCCAAGTGACAGGTATCCTAGGGACCATATATTTT
cdr3_aa: CASSQVTGILGTIYF

d_call: TRBD1
clone_size: -
j_call: TRBJ2-3
v_call: TRBV30
cdr3_nt: TGTGCCTGGAATGGACAGGCGATCACAGATACGCAGTATTTT
cdr3_aa: CAWNGQAITDTQYF

d_call: -
clone_size: -
j_call: TRBJ2-7
v_call: TRBV11-3
cdr3_nt: TGTGCCAGCAGCTTAGACAGGGGCGAGCAGTACTTC
cdr3_aa: CASSLDRGEQYF

d_call: TRBD2
clone_size: -
j_call: TRBJ2-7
v_call: TRBV11-2
cdr3_nt: TGTGCCAGCAGCCCGATATCCCGGCGGGGGTTATCGTACGAGCAGTACTTC
cdr3_aa: CASSPISRRGLSYEQYF

d_call: TRBD1
clone_size: -
j_call: TRBJ1-2
v_call: TRBV14
cdr3_nt: TGTGCCAGCAGCAGACAGGGATATGGCTACACCTTC
cdr3_aa: CASSRQGYGYTF

d_call: TRBD2
clone_size: -
j_call: TRBJ2-4
v_call: TRBV28
cdr3_nt: TGTGCCAGCAGTTTATACCAGCGGGAGAAGTACTTC
cdr3_aa: CASSLYQREKYF

d_call: -
clone_size: -
j_call: TRBJ1-4
v_call: TRBV20-1
cdr3_nt: TGCAGTGCTAGAGATTATGAAAAACTGTTTTTT
cdr3_aa: CSARDYEKLFF

d_call: -
clone_size: -
j_call: TRBJ2-7
v_call: TRBV14
cdr3_nt: TGTGCCAGCAGCCAAACGACAGGTATCCACGAGCAGTACTTC
cdr3_aa: CASSQTTGIHEQYF

d_call: -
clone_size: -
j_call: TRBJ1-1
v_call: TRBV6-5
cdr3_nt: TGTGCCAGCAGTTACGAGTCAGGATTGAACACTGAAGCTTTCTTT
cdr3_aa: CASSYESGLNTEAFF

d_call: -
clone_size: -
j_call: TRBJ1-2
v_call: TRBV15
cdr3_nt: TGTGCCACCAGCAGAGGGGGGTCGGCCTATGGCTACACCTTC
cdr3_aa: CATSRGGSAYGYTF

d_call: TRBD1
clone_size: -
j_call: TRBJ2-5
v_call: TRBV5-6
cdr3_nt: TGTGCCAGCAGCTTGGCGGAGGCAGGGGGATCCCAGTACTTC
cdr3_aa: CASSLAEAGGSQYF

d_call: TRBD2
clone_size: -
j_call: TRBJ2-7
v_call: TRBV7-3
cdr3_nt: TGTGCCAGCAGCCCAGGACTAGCGGGGGAGCAGTACTTC
cdr3_aa: CASSPGLAGEQYF

d_call: TRBD1
clone_size: -
j_call: TRBJ1-5
v_call: TRBV27
cdr3_nt: TGTGCCAGCAGTTTGACAGGGAGTAATCAGCCCCAGCATTTT
cdr3_aa: CASSLTGSNQPQHF

d_call: -
clone_size: -
j_call: TRBJ1-2
v_call: TRBV7-2
cdr3_nt: TGTGCCAGCAGCTTAGAGTCCCATGGCTACACCTTC
cdr3_aa: CASSLESHGYTF

d_call: -
clone_size: medium-sized
j_call: TRBJ2-7
v_call: TRBV7-3
cdr3_nt: TGTGCCAGCAGCCCGGAGGCAGGGACCTACGAGCAGTACTTC
cdr3_aa: CASSPEAGTYEQYF

d_call: TRBD1
clone_size: -
j_call: TRBJ1-1
v_call: TRBV5-1
cdr3_nt: TGCGCCAGCAGCCAGGGATTTCAGGGGGTTGAAGCTTTCTTT
cdr3_aa: CASSQGFQGVEAFF

d_call: TRBD2
clone_size: -
j_call: TRBJ2-7
v_call: TRBV4-3
cdr3_nt: TGCGCCAGCAGCCAGCTGACTAGCGACGCCTACGAGCAGTACTTC
cdr3_aa: CASSQLTSDAYEQYF

d_call: -
clone_size: few
j_call: TRBJ1-1
v_call: TRBV7-8
cdr3_nt: TGTGCCAGCAGCCACGGGGGGGGGAACACTGAAGCTTTCTTT
cdr3_aa: CASSHGGGNTEAFF

d_call: -
clone_size: -
j_call: TRBJ1-4
v_call: TRBV4-1
cdr3_nt: TGCGCCAGCAGCTTGCTCGGTAATGAAAAACTGTTTTTT
cdr3_aa: CASSLLGNEKLFF

d_call: -
clone_size: -
j_call: TRBJ1-2
v_call: TRBV19
cdr3_nt: TGTGCCAGTAGTATAGATGAGAATCCCGGGGGCGCGAGTCACTACACCTTC
cdr3_aa: CASSIDENPGGASHYTF

d_call: -
clone_size: -
j_call: TRBJ1-2
v_call: TRBV30
cdr3_nt: TGTGCCTGGAAACGAGGGCAGCGCGGCTACACCTTC
cdr3_aa: CAWKRGQRGYTF

d_call: -
clone_size: -
j_call: TRBJ2-4
v_call: TRBV12-5
cdr3_nt: TGTGCTAGTGGCCCCGACAGTCTAGCCAAAAACATTCAGTACTTC
cdr3_aa: CASGPDSLAKNIQYF

d_call: -
clone_size: once
j_call: TRBJ2-5
v_call: TRBV18
cdr3_nt: TGTGCCAGCTCACCAACACAATCAGAGACCCAGTACTTC
cdr3_aa: CASSPTQSETQYF